Sequencing of this T cell receptor (beta chain) was carried out in a study of T cells in tumors after PD-1 blockade (dated by TCRdb to between 2018 and 2020). Regarding the complete study: Prior checkpoint blockade, systemic immunosuppressant use, and recent radiotherapy or other anti-cancer therapy within 4 weeks were grounds for patient exclusion. A subset of patients also received ongoing daily vismodegib 150 mg during anti-PD-1 treatment. RECIST version 1.1 was the standard used to evaluate clinical response. Tumor samples averaged 26,066 TCR templates (range 554-99,264) and 6,041 unique clonotypes, about 19-fold deeper than single-cell TCR sequencing. Patients received pembrolizumab 200 mg every 3 weeks or cemiplimab 350 mg every 2 weeks. Paired single-cell RNA and TCR sequencing was done in the study on site-matched tumors from patients with BCC or SCC, both before and after anti-PD-1 therapy.

What this sample's time point label stands for: before anti-PD-1 therapy. Before and after PD-1 blockade, tumor biopsies came from the same primary tumor, making the samples site-matched. For bulk TCRbeta sequencing, genomic DNA was extracted from tumor biopsies or peripheral blood, and input amounts ranged from about 550 ng to 6,004 ng. To detect rare clonotypes with greater sensitivity than single-cell TCR sequencing, bulk TCRbeta sequencing was done on the leftover biopsy material. All patients had histologically proven advanced or metastatic basal or squamous cell carcinoma and were poor candidates for surgical resection. Of the 11 patients making up the basal cell carcinoma cohort, roughly eight underwent bulk tumor TCR sequencing. Fresh biopsies came from the site of the primary tumor, and part of the tissue was kept in RNAlater for exome and bulk TCR sequencing. As concerns this clone: Its antigen target is currently unknown. No base quality values were provided; no much bigger clone lies one nucleotide off.

The investigation overall reported the following: Clonal replacement was seen only when comparing pre- and post-treatment samples and not when comparing two pre-treatment samples, which argues against artifacts from biopsy timing or location. Exhausted CD8+ clones expanded after therapy were mostly novel clonotypes undetected pre-treatment, suggesting clonal replacement rather than reinvigoration of pre-existing clones. Where the novel T cell clones came from was not determined, and possible sources could include lymphoid organs or rare unexpanded clones inside the tumor or in the tumor periphery. Around 41% of tumor TCR clonotypes were found in blood, and some novel exhausted tumor clones appeared in pre-treatment blood, suggesting peripheral recruitment.

Via the germline V gene, CDR1 is MGHRA and CDR2 YSYEKL. From the cysteine through the phenylalanine, the CDR3 covers 16 amino acids. Only the CDR3 DNA is retained, 48 bases long and in frame from the first base. Germline trimming: 4 bases from V, 2 bases from J; junction bases outside gene matches: 9. The immunoSEQ platform was used to carry out deep TCRbeta sequencing. In the source study's methods: For further analysis, only productive rearrangements were exported out of the immunoSEQ Analyzer. Clones with significant expansion or contraction between timepoints were called with a two-sided binomial test at Bonferroni-corrected P below 0.01. T cell phenotypes were assigned to bulk TCRbeta clonotypes by matching the clonotypes to single-cell RNA+TCR-seq clones that had the same TCRbeta sequence. Tumor enrichment of a clone was calculated by dividing the clone's tumor frequency by the clone's PBMC frequency, both taken from bulk TCR sequencing. TCRs were grouped by GLIPH into specificity groups, defined as clusters of distinct TCRs likely recognizing common antigens via shared CDR3 motifs. Entries here come from immuneACCESS through TCRdb and include only in-frame sequences with V and J called. Some clones fail to appear in such tables; in the studies checked, an unresolved V gene covers under half of the shortfall, and the cause of the remainder is unknown. That table is the source of V, J and clone size, and D and trimming were worked out from the DNA. The sample contains about 3,700 clones, approximately 67% of them found a single time. The top ten clonotypes cover approximately 19% of the sample.

The sample here was tumor tissue, taken before anti-PD-1 treatment. The source of this sequence is a human donor with basal cell carcinoma. Here the chain combines TRBV4-1 and TRBJ2-3; 7 bases in the middle match TRBD1. The sequenced DNA: TGCGCCAGCAGCCCACGGACAGGAGACTACACAGATACGCAGTATTTT. Its product reads: CASSPRTGDYTDTQYF.